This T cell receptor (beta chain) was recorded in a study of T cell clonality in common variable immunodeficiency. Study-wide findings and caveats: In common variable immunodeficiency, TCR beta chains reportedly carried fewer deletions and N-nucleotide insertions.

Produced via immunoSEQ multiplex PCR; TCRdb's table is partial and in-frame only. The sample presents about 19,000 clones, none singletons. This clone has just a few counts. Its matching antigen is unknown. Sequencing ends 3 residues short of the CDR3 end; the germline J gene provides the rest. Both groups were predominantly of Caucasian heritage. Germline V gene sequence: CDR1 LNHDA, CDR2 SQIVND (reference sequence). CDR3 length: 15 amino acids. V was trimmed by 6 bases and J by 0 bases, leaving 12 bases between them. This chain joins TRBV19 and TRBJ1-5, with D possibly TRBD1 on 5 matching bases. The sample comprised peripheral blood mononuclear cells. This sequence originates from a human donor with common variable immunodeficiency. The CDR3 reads CASSSQENSNQPQHF. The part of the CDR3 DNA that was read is TGTGCCAGTAGCTCACAGGAGAATAGCAATCAGCCC.